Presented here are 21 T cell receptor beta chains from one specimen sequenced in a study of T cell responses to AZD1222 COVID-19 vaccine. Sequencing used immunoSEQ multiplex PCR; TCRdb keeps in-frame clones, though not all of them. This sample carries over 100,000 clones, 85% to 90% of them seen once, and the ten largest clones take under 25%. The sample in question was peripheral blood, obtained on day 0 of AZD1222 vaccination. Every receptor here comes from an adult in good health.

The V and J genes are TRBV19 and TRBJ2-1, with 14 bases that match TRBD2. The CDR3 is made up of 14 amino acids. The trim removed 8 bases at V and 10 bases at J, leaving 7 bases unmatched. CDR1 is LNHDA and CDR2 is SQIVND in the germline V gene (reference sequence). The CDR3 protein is CASGTSGGKREQFF. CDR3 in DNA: TGTGCCAGTGGGACTAGCGGGGGTAAACGAGAGCAGTTCTTC.

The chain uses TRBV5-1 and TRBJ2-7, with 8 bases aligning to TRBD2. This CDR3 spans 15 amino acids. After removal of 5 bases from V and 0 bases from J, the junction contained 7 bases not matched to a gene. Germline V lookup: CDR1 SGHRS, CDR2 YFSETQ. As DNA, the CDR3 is TGCGCCAGCAGAATTCTAGCGGGCAGCTCCTACGAGCAGTACTTC. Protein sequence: CASRILAGSSYEQYF.

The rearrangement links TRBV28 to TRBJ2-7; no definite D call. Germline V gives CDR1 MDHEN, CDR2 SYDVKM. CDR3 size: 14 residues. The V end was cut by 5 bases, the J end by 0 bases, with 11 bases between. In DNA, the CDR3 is TGTGCCAGCAGTCTAAGGCCGAGCTCCTACGAGCAGTACTTC. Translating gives CASSLRPSSYEQYF.

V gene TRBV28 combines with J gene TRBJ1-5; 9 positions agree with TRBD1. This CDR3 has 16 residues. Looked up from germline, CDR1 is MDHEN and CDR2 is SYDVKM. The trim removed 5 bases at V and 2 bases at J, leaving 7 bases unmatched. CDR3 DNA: TGTGCCAGCAGTCTCAACAGGGGGCTGCGCAATCAGCCCCAGCATTTT. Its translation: CASSLNRGLRNQPQHF.

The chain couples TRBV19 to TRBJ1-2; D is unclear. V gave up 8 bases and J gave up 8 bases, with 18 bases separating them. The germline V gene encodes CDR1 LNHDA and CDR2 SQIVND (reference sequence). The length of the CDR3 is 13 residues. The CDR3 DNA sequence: TGTGCCAGTCGAACGAGGGATTTTTACGGCTACACCTTC. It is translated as CASRTRDFYGYTF.

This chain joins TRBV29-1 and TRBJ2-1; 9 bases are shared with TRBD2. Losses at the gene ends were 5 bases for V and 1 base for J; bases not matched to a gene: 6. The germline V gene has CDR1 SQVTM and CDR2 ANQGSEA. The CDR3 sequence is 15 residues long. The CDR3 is CSVSGLARSYNEQFF. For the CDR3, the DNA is TGCAGCGTTTCGGGACTAGCCCGATCCTACAATGAGCAGTTCTTC.

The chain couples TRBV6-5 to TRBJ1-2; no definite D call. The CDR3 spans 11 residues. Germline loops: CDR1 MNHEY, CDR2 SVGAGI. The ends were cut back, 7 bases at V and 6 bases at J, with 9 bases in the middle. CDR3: CASMDFHGYTF. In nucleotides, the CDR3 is TGTGCCAGCATGGATTTTCATGGCTACACCTTC.

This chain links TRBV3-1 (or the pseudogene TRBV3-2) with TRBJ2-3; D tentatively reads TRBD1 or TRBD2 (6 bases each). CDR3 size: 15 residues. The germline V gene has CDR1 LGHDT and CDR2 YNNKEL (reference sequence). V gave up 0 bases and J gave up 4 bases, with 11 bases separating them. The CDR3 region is CASSQEGGPSDTQYF. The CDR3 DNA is TGTGCCAGCAGCCAAGAAGGGGGGCCCTCAGATACGCAGTATTTT.

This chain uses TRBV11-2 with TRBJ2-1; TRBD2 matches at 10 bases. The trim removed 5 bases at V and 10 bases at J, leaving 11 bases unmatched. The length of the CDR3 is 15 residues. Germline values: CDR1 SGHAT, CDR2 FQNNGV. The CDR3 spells CASSVSAGGLGEQFF. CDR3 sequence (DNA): TGTGCCAGCAGCGTATCAGCGGGGGGGCTAGGGGAGCAGTTCTTC.

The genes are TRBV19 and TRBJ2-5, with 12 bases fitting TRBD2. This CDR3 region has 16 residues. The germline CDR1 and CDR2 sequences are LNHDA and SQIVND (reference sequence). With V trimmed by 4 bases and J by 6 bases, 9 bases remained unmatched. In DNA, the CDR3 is TGTGCCAGTAGTAAAACCCCCCTAGCGGGAGGGCAGACCCAGTACTTC. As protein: CASSKTPLAGGQTQYF.

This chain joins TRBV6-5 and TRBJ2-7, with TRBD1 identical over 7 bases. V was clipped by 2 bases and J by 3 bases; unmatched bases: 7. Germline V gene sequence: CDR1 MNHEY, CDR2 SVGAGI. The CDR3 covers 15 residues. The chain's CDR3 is CASSYRDRDLYEQYF. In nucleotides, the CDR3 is TGTGCCAGCAGTTACCGTGACAGGGACCTCTACGAGCAGTACTTC.

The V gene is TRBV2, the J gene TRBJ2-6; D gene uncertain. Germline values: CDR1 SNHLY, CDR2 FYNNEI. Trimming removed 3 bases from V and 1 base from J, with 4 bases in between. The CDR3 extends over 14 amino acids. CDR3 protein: CASSEDSGANVLTF. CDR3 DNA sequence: TGTGCCAGCAGTGAGGATTCTGGGGCCAACGTCCTGACTTTC.

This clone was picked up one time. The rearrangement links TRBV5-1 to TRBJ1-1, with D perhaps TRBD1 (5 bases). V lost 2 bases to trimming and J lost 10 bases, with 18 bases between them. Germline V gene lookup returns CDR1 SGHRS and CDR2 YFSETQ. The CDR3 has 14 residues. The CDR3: CASSFPSAGSPAFF. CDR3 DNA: TGCGCCAGCAGCTTCCCGTCGGCAGGGAGTCCAGCTTTCTTT. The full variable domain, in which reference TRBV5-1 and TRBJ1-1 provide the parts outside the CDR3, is KAGVTQTPRYLIKTRGQQVTLSCSPISGHRSVSWYQQTPGQGLQFLFEYFSETQRNKGNFPGRFSGRQFSNSRSEMNVSTLELGDSALYLCASSFPSAGSPAFFGQGTRLTVV.

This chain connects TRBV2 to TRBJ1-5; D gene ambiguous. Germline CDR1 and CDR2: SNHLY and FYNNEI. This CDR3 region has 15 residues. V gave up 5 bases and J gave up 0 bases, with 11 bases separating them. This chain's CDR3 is CASSSGTNSNQPQHF. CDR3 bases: TGTGCCAGCAGTTCAGGTACCAATAGCAATCAGCCCCAGCATTTT.

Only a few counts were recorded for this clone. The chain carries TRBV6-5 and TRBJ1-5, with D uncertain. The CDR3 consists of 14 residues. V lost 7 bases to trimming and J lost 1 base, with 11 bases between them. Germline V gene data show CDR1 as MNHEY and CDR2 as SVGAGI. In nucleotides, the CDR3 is TGTGCCAGCACCGCGGAGGGAAGCAATCAGCCCCAGCATTTT. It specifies CASTAEGSNQPQHF.

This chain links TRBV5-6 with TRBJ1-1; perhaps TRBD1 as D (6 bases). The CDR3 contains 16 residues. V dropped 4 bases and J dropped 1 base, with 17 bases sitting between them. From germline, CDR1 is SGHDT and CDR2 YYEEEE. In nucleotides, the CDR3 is TGTGCCAGCAGCCTCATCCCGGGGGCTGAGAACACTGAAGCTTTCTTT. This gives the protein CASSLIPGAENTEAFF.

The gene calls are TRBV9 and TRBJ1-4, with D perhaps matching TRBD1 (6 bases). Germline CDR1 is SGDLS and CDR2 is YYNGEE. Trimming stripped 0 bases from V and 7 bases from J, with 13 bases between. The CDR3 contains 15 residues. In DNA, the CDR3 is TGTGCCAGCAGCGTAGAAGGCAGGGGAGGTGAAAAACTGTTTTTT. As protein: CASSVEGRGGEKLFF. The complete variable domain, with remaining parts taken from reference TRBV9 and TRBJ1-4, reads DSGVTQTPKHLITATGQRVTLRCSPRSGDLSVYWYQQSLDQGLQFLIQYYNGEERAKGNILERFSAQQFPDLHSELNLSSLELGDSALYFCASSVEGRGGEKLFFGSGTQLSVL.

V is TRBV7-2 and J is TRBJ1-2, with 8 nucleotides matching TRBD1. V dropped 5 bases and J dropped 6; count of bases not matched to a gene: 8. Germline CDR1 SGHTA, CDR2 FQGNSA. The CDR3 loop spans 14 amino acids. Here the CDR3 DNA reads TGTGCCAGCAGCCCATACGCAGGGGGCGATGGCTACACCTTC. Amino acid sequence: CASSPYAGGDGYTF. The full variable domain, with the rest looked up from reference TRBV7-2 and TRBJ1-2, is GAGVSQSPSNKVTEKGKDVELRCDPISGHTALYWYRQSLGQGLEFLIYFQGNSAPDKSGLPSDRFSAERTGGSVSTLTIQRTQQEDSAVYLCASSPYAGGDGYTFGSGTRLTVV.

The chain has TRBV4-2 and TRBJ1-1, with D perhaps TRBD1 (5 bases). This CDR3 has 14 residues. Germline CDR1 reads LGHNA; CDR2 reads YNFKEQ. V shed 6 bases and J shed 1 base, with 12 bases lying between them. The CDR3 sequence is CASRFDSANTEAFF. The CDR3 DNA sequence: TGTGCCAGCAGGTTTGACAGTGCGAACACTGAAGCTTTCTTT.

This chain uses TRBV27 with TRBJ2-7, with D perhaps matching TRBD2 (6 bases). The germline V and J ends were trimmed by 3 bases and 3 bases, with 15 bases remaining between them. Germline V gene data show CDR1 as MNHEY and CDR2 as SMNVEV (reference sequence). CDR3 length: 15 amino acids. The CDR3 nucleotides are TGTGCCAGCAGTTTTTGGGGAGGCAGCGGCTACGAGCAGTACTTC. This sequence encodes CASSFWGGSGYEQYF.

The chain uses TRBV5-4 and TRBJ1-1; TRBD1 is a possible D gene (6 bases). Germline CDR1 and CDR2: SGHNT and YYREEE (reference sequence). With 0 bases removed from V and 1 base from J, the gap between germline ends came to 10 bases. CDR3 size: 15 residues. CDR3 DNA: TGTGCCAGCAGCTTGGACAGGGCAGCGAACACTGAAGCTTTCTTT. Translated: CASSLDRAANTEAFF.